The rows below give T cell receptor beta chains drawn from one sample of a study of T-cell reconstitution after alpha-beta-depleted transplantation in children. TCRdb passed the PCR reads through MiXCR, listing each CDR3 protein once. The sample records fewer than 700,000 distinct CDR3 sequences, about an eighth being singletons. Sequenced here: PBMCs, mostly from graft donor cells, sampled 360 days after TCRalphabeta/CD19-depleted stem cell transplant. Receptors originate from a male patient aged 10 to 17 who had a stem cell transplant for acute myeloid leukemia, so the T cells may come from the graft donor. CDR3s include the opening cysteine and the closing phenylalanine or tryptophan. A D gene is named only where the DNA matches it firmly. Some rows mark clone size as missing; the rest say once, few, many or name a class of expanded clone.

cdr3_nt cdr3_aa j_call d_call v_call cdr3_length clone_size
TGCAGTGCTTGTGACCCGACTAGCACAGATACGCAGTATTTT CSACDPTSTDTQYF TRBJ2-3 . TRBV20-1 14 .
TGCAGTGCCGACGAGACATTAACCCACGAGCAGTACTTC CSADETLTHEQYF TRBJ2-7 . TRBV20-1 13 .
TGTGCCAGCAGCCTAGCGGGAGGGGCAATCGAGCAGTACTTC CASSLAGGAIEQYF TRBJ2-7 TRBD2 TRBV7-9 14 .
TGTGCCAGCTCACGACCGGACAGGGGACTTTCCTACAATGAGCAGTTCTTC CASSRPDRGLSYNEQFF TRBJ2-1 TRBD1 TRBV18 17 few
TGTGCCAGCAGTTTGCGACTAGCTGGGATCAATGAGCAGTTCTTC CASSLRLAGINEQFF TRBJ2-1 TRBD2 TRBV28 15 .
TGTGCCAGCAGTCCCTTGGACAGGGTGGGGACCCAGTACTTC CASSPLDRVGTQYF TRBJ2-5 TRBD1 TRBV27 14 many
TGCAGTGCTAGAGAAGGTAGCTGGGAGAACATTCAGTACTTC CSAREGSWENIQYF TRBJ2-4 . TRBV20-1 14 few
TGCGCCAGCAGCTTGGGAGGGGTGTACGAGCAGCACTTC CASSLGGVYEQHF TRBJ2-7 . TRBV5-1 13 .
TGCAGTGCTAGAGAATGGGGGACCAGCACAGATACGCAGTATTTT CSAREWGTSTDTQYF TRBJ2-3 . TRBV20-1 15 .
TGTGCCACCAGCAGTGAATCGAGGGAGCAGTTCTTC CATSSESREQFF TRBJ2-1 . TRBV15 12 few
TGCAGCGCGCGGAGAATTTCCCAAGAGACCCAGTACTTC CSARRISQETQYF TRBJ2-5 . TRBV29-1 13 many
TGCAGCGTTGTAGGTCTAGCGGCCCTCTCCTACAATGAGCAGTTCTTC CSVVGLAALSYNEQFF TRBJ2-1 TRBD2 TRBV29-1 16 many
TGTGCCAGCAGTGGAGCGGGAGTAGTGAACATTCAGTACTTC CASSGAGVVNIQYF TRBJ2-4 TRBD2 TRBV25-1 14 .
TGTGCCAGCTCGCGGGACAGGGGATTGCCCCTGGGCACAGATACGCAGTATTTT CASSRDRGLPLGTDTQYF TRBJ2-3 TRBD1 TRBV18 18 .
TGCAGCGTTAGACCGGGACTAGCGTGGGGGGAGCAGTTCTTC CSVRPGLAWGEQFF TRBJ2-1 TRBD2 TRBV29-1 14 .
TGTGCCAGCAGCTTAGCTTTCCTAGCGGGAGTAAGGGGGAACACCGGGGAGCTGTTTTTT CASSLAFLAGVRGNTGELFF TRBJ2-2 TRBD2 TRBV7-6 20 .
TGTGCCTGGAGTGTAGGGGCCTGGATAGTGGGAGGGCCCGGGAATGAGCAGTTCTTC CAWSVGAWIVGGPGNEQFF TRBJ2-1 TRBD2 TRBV30 19 few
TGCAGTGCCGCCGCGGGTACGCAGTATTTT CSAAAGTQYF TRBJ2-3 . TRBV20-1 10 few
TGTGCCAGCAGTGGGAGGGCCCACCTCCCGGAGACCCAGTACTTC CASSGRAHLPETQYF TRBJ2-5 . TRBV25-1 15 .
TGCGCCAGCAGCTTGGAGGCAGCACACACTGAAGCTTTCTTT CASSLEAAHTEAFF TRBJ1-1 . TRBV5-1 14 many
TGTGCCAGCAGCTTGCAACAGGGATTCAGTCAGCCCCAGCATTTT CASSLQQGFSQPQHF TRBJ1-5 . TRBV7-8 15 .
TGCAGTGCTCCTTTTCCGGATACGCAGTATTTT CSAPFPDTQYF TRBJ2-3 . TRBV20-1 11 many
TGCGCCAGCAGCTTGGGTCTCCGGAGGAACACAGATACGCAGTATTTT CASSLGLRRNTDTQYF TRBJ2-3 . TRBV5-1 16 medium-sized
TGTGCCAGCAGCGCGCCTACAGCACGCTATGGCTACACCTTC CASSAPTARYGYTF TRBJ1-2 . TRBV12-3/TRBV12-4 14 few
TGTGCCAGCAGCGTCACCGGGACAGCACCCGAGCAGTACTTC CASSVTGTAPEQYF TRBJ2-7 TRBD1 TRBV7-9 14 .
TGTGCCATCAGCATCCGGGACTATCACAATGAGCAGTTCTTC CAISIRDYHNEQFF TRBJ2-1 TRBD2 TRBV10-3 14 .
TGTGCCAGCAGCTTAGTAGGGGGAAGGGAGTTCTACGAGCAGTACTTC CASSLVGGREFYEQYF TRBJ2-7 . TRBV7-2 16 few
TGCAGTGCCCATTCCAGGGACTCCTACGAGCAGTACTTC CSAHSRDSYEQYF TRBJ2-7 . TRBV20-1 13 .
TGTGCCAGCTCTCTTCAGGCTGGGGGCGGACTCACAGATACGCAGTATTTT CASSLQAGGGLTDTQYF TRBJ2-3 . TRBV18 17 few
TGTGCCAGCAGGGACAGGGGTCTCCCCAACTCCTACGAGCAGTACTTC CASRDRGLPNSYEQYF TRBJ2-7 TRBD1 TRBV28 16 few